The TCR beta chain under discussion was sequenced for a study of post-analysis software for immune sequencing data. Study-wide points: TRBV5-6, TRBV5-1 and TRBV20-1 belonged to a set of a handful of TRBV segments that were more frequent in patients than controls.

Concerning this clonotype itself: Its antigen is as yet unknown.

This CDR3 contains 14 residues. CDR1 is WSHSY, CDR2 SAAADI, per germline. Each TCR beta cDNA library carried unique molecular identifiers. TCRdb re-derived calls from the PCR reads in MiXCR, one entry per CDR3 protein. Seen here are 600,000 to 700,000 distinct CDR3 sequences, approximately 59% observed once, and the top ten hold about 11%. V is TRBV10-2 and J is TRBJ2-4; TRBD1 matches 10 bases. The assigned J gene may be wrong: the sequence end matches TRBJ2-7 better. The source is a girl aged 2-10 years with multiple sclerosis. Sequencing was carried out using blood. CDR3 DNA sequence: TGCGCCAGCATTTCCGGGACAGGGGTCTCCGAGCAGTACTTC. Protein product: CASISGTGVSEQYF.